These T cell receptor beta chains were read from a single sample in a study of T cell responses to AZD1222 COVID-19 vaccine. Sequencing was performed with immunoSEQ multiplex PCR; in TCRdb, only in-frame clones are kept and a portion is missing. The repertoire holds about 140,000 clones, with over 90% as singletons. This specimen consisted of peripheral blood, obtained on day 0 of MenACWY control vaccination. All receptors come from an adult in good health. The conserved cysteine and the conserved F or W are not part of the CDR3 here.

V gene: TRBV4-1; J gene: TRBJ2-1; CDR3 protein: ASSQRGLGEGLGNEQF
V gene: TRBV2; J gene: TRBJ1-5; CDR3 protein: ASRADPLGQPQH
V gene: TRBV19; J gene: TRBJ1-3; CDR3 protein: ASSRGTGTSGNTIY
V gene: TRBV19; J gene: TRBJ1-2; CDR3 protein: ASSISGHSYGYT
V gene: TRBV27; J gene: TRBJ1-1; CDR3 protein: ASSFGNRGHTEAF
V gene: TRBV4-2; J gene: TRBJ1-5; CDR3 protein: ASSQDSGSNQPQH
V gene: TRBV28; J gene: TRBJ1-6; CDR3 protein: ASSATGTWDSEALH
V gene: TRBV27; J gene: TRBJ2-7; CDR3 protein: ASSLGGLAPYEQY
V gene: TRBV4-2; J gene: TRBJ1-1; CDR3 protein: ASTHLQGSTEAF
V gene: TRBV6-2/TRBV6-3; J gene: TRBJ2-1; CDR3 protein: ASSVGGTHNEQF
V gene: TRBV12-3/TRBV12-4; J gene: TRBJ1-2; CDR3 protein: ASSFGGNGYT
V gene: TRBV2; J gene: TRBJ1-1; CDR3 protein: ASSAGRGNTEAF
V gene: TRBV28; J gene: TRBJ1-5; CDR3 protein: ASSVNQPQH
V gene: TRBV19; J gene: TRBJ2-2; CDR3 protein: ASSIGGFRIVGGELF
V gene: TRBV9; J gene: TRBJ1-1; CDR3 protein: ASSVAGWGTNTEAF
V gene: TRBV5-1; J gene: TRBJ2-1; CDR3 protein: ASRIGTSGNNEQF
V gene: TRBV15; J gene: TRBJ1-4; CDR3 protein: ATSKDRARGEKLF
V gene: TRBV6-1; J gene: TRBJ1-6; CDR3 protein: ASSDGTVNSRALH
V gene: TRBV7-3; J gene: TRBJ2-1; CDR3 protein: ASSLSPSNEQF
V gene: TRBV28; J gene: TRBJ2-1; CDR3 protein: ASSPPGATHNEQF